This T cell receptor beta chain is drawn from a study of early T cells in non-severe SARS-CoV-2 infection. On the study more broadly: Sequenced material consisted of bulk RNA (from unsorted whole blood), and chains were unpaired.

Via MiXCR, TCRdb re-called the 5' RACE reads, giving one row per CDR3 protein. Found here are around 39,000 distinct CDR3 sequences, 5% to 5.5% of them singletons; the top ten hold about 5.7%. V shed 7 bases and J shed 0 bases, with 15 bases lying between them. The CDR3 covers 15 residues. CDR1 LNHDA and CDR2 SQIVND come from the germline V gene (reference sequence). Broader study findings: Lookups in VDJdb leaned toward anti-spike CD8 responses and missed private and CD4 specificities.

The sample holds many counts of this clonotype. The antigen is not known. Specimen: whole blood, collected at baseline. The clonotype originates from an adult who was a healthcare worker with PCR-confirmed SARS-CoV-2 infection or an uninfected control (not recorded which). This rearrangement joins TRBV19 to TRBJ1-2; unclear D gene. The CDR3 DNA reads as TGTGCCAGTAACGTCAGAATTAAGGCTAACTATGGCTACACCTTC. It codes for CASNVRIKANYGYTF.